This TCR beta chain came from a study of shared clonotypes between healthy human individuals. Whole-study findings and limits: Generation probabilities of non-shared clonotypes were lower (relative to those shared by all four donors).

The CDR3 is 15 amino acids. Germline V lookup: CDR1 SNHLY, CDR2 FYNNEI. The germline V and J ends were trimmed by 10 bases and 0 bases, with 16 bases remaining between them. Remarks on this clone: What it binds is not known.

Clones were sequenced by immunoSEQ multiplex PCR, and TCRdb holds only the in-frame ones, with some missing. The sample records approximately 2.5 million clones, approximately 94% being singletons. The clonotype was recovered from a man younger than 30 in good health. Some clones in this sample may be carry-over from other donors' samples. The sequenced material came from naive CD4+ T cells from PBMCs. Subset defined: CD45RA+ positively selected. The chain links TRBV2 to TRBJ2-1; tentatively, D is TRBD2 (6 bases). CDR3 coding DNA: TGTGCCACCGGGAGCGGGCTTAGCTCCTACAATGAGCAGTTCTTC. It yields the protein CATGSGLSSYNEQFF.